A single count supports the clone carrying this TCR beta chain. Its specificity is not known. From germline, CDR1 is KGHSH and CDR2 LQKENI. The V gene end was trimmed by 2 bases and the J gene end by 4 bases; junction bases not matched to a gene: 2. The CDR3 is made up of 15 amino acids. The record originates from a study of cytomegalovirus exposure and HLA in healthy donors. Study-level points and caveats: First-cohort TCR clusters were later found to tend to co-occur in the 90 to 150 validation repertoires. As confirmed in vitro, a few CMV-associated chains were specific for CMV antigens. Among TCR beta chains, those listed as cytomegalovirus-associated numbered roughly 150.

The repertoire was sequenced with immunoSEQ multiplex PCR; TCRdb's copy has only in-frame clones and lacks some. The sample carries about 120,000 clones, 88% recorded once. This chain uses TRBV18 with TRBJ2-2; 9 bases agree with TRBD1. Sequencing input: PBMCs. The TCR comes from a woman between 18 and 30 years old in good health and CMV-seropositive. This chain's CDR3 is CASSPMTGGTGELFF. In nucleotides, the CDR3 is TGTGCCAGCTCACCAATGACAGGGGGCACCGGGGAGCTGTTTTTT.